This is a list of T cell receptor beta chains from one sample in a study of OX40 agonist ivuxolimab in advanced cancers. TCRdb's table, derived via immunoSEQ multiplex PCR, lists solely in-frame clones and lacks some. Among 60,000 to 65,000 clones listed, 80% to 95% were seen once. The sample was CD4+ or CD8+ T cells sorted from blood, taken in a trial of the OX40 agonist ivuxolimab. These receptors were collected from an adult with an advanced solid tumor such as melanoma, head and neck, liver or kidney cancer. The CDR3 runs from the conserved cysteine through the conserved F or W. Fields, in order: D gene, V gene, J gene, clone size, CDR3 protein, CDR3 DNA. The D gene is left open where the match is weak. Size tells how often a clone was seen (once, few, many) or the class of an expanded clone, and some rows leave it out.

d_call: TRBD2; v_call: TRBV9; j_call: TRBJ2-7; clone_size: NA; cdr3_aa: CASSPGGGREQYF; cdr3_nt: TGTGCCAGCAGTCCTGGGGGAGGGAGGGAGCAGTACTTC
d_call: NA; v_call: TRBV5-4; j_call: TRBJ2-7; clone_size: NA; cdr3_aa: CASSWDFSDSYEQYF; cdr3_nt: TGTGCCAGCAGCTGGGACTTTTCAGATTCCTACGAGCAGTACTTC
d_call: NA; v_call: TRBV7-8; j_call: TRBJ2-1; clone_size: NA; cdr3_aa: CASSLVGDNEQFF; cdr3_nt: TGTGCCAGCAGCTTAGTGGGGGACAATGAGCAGTTCTTC
d_call: TRBD2; v_call: TRBV5-6; j_call: TRBJ2-7; clone_size: once; cdr3_aa: CASSPRPGLAATYEQYF; cdr3_nt: TGTGCCAGCTCCCCTCGTCCGGGACTAGCGGCGACCTACGAGCAGTACTTC
d_call: NA; v_call: TRBV28; j_call: TRBJ1-1; clone_size: NA; cdr3_aa: CASHNSRVTNTEAFF; cdr3_nt: TGTGCCAGCCACAACTCCAGGGTCACGAACACTGAAGCTTTCTTT
d_call: NA; v_call: TRBV19; j_call: TRBJ2-7; clone_size: NA; cdr3_aa: CASSQKSSYEQYF; cdr3_nt: TGTGCCAGTAGTCAAAAGAGCTCCTACGAGCAGTACTTC
d_call: NA; v_call: TRBV6-1; j_call: TRBJ2-1; clone_size: few; cdr3_aa: CASSGEWGIGNEQFF; cdr3_nt: TGTGCCAGCAGTGGTGAGTGGGGAATCGGCAATGAGCAGTTCTTC
d_call: NA; v_call: TRBV7-6; j_call: TRBJ1-1; clone_size: medium-sized; cdr3_aa: CASSYSGQTNTEAFF; cdr3_nt: TGTGCCAGCAGCTACAGTGGACAGACGAACACTGAAGCTTTCTTT
d_call: TRBD2; v_call: TRBV6-5; j_call: TRBJ2-3; clone_size: NA; cdr3_aa: CASSLTSGTDTQYF; cdr3_nt: TGTGCCAGCAGTTTGACTAGCGGCACAGATACGCAGTATTTT
d_call: TRBD1; v_call: TRBV4-1; j_call: TRBJ2-3; clone_size: NA; cdr3_aa: CASSTRTGRTDTQYF; cdr3_nt: TGCGCCAGCAGCACCCGGACAGGACGCACAGATACGCAGTATTTT